This TCR beta chain originates from a study of T cells in Graves' hyperthyroidism and ophthalmopathy. Uncontrolled infection, other autoimmune disease, pregnancy or lactation excluded patients. The study based diagnoses on clinical symptoms, serum thyroxine and TRAb, thyroid ultrasound and orbital computed tomography. Overall study results and limits: Most thyroid clonotypes expanded above 0.001 appeared in blood too.

The germline CDR1 and CDR2 sequences are SGHDN and FVKESK. The CDR3 loop spans 14 amino acids. The V and J ends lost 4 bases and 4 bases respectively, with 10 bases between them. Amplification yielded TCR beta CDR3 regions, with RNA transcripts as the source. TCR CDR3 regions were first amplified by RT-PCR with HTBI primers. One entry per CDR3 protein results from TCRdb running MiXCR on the multiplex PCR reads. The sample shows 660,000 or so distinct CDR3 sequences, just under 45% of them seen only once. On this clonotype itself: Antigen: not known.

The specimen was peripheral blood or thyroid tissue (not recorded which). V is TRBV14 and J is TRBJ2-2; D is undetermined. The sequence came from an adult man with Graves' disease, either hyperthyroidism or ophthalmopathy (not recorded which). CDR3 amino acids: CASSPPSGTGELFF. The CDR3 DNA is TGTGCCAGCAGCCCCCCGTCGGGCACCGGGGAGCTGTTTTTT.